The present entry profiles one T cell receptor beta chain with its context. After removal of 4 bases from V and 3 bases from J, the junction contained 8 bases not matched to a gene. The CDR3 extends over 16 amino acids. Germline V CDR1 and CDR2: LGHDT, YNNKEL (reference sequence). This sample was taken from a study of blood T cell repertoires in COVID-19. For the study at large: Acute and convalescent COVID-19 samples came from the United States, Italy and Spain. In each case, the material was cDNA or gDNA derived from T cells, B-cell-depleted T cells, or PBMCs.

The method was immunoSEQ multiplex PCR; TCRdb's version includes in-frame clones alone and lacks a portion of them. The table lists roughly 130,000 clones, about 85% of them singletons, with approximately 2% in the top ten. Material for sequencing was peripheral blood. The chain employs TRBV3-1 (or the pseudogene TRBV3-2) and TRBJ2-3, with 9 bases aligning to TRBD2. This TCR was recovered from a man aged 65 to 79 with acute or convalescent COVID-19. The CDR3 loop is CASSPLAGGRTDTQYF. CDR3 in DNA: TGTGCCAGCAGCCCCCTCGCGGGGGGGCGTACAGATACGCAGTATTTT.